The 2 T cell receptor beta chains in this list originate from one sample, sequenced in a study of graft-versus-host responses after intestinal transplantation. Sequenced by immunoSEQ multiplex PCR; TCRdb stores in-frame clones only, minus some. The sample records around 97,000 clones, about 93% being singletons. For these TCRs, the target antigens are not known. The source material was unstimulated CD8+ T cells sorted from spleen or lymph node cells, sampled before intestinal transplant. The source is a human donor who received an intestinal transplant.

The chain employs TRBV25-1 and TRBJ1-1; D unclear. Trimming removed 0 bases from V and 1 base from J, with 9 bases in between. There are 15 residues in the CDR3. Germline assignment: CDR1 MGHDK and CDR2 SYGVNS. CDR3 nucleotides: TGTGCCAGCAGTGAATACATCGACGGGAACACTGAAGCTTTCTTT. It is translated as CASSEYIDGNTEAFF.

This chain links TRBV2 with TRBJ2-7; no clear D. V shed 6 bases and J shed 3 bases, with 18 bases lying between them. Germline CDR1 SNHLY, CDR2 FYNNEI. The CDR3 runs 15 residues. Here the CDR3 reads CASRADAGTYYEQYF. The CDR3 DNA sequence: TGTGCCAGCAGGGCGGATGCCGGAACATACTACGAGCAGTACTTC.